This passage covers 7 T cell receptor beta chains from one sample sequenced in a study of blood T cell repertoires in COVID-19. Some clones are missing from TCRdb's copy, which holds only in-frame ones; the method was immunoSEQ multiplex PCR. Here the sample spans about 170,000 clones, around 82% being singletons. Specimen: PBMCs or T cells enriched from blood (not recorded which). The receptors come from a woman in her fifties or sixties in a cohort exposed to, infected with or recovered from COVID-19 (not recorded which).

The CDR3 loop is CASSPGQSTDTQYF. As DNA, the CDR3 is TGCGCCAGCAGCCCGGGACAAAGCACAGATACGCAGTATTTT. The chain has TRBV5-1 and TRBJ2-3; tentatively, D is TRBD1 (6 bases). This CDR3 comprises 14 residues. Deletions cut 4 bases from V and 0 bases from J, with 9 bases between. Germline CDR1 SGHRS, CDR2 YFSETQ.

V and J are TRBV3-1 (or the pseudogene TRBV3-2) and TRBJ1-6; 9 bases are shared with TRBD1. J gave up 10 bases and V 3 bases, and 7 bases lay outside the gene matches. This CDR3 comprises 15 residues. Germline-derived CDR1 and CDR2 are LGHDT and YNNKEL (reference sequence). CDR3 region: CASSHLDRGESPLHF. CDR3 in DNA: TGTGCCAGCAGCCACCTGGACAGGGGAGAATCACCCCTCCACTTT.

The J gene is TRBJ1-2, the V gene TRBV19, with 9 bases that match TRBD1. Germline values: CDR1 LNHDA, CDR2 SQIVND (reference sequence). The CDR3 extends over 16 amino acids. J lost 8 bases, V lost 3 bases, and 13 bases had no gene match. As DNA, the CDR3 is TGTGCCAGTAGTATGCCCCCATTGACAGGGGGTATCGGCTACACCTTC. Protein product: CASSMPPLTGGIGYTF.

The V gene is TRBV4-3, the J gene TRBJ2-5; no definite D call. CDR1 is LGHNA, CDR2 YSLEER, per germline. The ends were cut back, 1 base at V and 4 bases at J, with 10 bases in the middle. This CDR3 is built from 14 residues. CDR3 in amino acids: CASSQGPLPETQYF. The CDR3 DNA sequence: TGCGCCAGCAGCCAAGGTCCTCTCCCAGAGACCCAGTACTTC.

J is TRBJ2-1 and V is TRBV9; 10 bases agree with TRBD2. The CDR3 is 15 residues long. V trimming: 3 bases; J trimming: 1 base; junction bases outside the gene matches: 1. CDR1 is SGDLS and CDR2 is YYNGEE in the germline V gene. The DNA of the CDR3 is TGTGCCAGCAGCGCTAGCGGGAGATCCTACAATGAGCAGTTCTTC. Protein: CASSASGRSYNEQFF.

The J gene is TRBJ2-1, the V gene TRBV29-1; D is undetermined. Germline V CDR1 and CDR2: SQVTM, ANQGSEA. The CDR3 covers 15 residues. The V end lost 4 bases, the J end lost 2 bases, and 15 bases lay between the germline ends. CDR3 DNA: TGCAGCGTTGGTGAGTCAGCTACTACCTACAATGAGCAGTTCTTC. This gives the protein CSVGESATTYNEQFF.

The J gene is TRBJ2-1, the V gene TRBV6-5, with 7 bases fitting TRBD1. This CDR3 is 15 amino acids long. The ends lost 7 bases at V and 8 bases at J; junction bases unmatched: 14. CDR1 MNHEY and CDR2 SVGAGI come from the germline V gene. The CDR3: CASIKDRVSSDEQFF. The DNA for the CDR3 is TGTGCCAGCATCAAAGACAGGGTCTCGAGTGATGAGCAGTTCTTC.